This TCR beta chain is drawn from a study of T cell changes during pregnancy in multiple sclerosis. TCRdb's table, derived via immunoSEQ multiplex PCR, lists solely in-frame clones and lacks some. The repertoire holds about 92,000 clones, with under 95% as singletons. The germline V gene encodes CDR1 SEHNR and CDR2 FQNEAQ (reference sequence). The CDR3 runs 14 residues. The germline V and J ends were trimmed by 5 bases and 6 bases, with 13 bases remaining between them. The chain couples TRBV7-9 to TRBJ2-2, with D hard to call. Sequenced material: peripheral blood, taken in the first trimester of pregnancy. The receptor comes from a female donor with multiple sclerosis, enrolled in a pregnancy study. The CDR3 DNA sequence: TGTGCCAGCAGCCCCTGGGCCCTCCCCGGGGAGCTGTTTTTT. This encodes CASSPWALPGELFF. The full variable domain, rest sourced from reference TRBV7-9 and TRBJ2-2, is DTGVSQNPRHKITKRGQNVTFRCDPISEHNRLYWYRQTLGQGPEFLTYFQNEAQLEKSRLLSDRFSAERPKGSFSTLEIQRTEQGDSAMYLCASSPWALPGELFFGEGSRLTVL.